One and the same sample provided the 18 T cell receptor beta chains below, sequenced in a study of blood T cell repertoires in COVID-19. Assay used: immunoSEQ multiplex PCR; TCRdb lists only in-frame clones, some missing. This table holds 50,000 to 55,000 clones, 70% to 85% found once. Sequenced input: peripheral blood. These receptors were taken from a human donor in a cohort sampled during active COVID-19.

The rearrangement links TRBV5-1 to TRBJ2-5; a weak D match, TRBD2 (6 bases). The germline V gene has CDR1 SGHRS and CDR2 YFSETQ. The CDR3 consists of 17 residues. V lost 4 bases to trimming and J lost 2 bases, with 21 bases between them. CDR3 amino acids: CASSPNPTRGRQETQYF. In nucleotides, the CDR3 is TGCGCCAGCAGCCCCAACCCCACGCGGGGACGACAAGAGACCCAGTACTTC.

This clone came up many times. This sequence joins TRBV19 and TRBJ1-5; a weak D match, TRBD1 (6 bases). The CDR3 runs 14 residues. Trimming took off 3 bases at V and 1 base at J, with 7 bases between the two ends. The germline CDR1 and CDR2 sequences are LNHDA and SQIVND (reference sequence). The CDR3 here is CASSIGQSNQPQHF. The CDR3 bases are TGTGCCAGTAGTATCGGACAGAGCAATCAGCCCCAGCATTTT.

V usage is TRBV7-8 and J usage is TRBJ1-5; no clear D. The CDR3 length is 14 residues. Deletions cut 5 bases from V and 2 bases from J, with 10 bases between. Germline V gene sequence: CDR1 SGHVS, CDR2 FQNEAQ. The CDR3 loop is CASSRQQGNQPQHF. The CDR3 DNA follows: TGTGCCAGCAGCAGGCAGCAGGGCAATCAGCCCCAGCATTTT.

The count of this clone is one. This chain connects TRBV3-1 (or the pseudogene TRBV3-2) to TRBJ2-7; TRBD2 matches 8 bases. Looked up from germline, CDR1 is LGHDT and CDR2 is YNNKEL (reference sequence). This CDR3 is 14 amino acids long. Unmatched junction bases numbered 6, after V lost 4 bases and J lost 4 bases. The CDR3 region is CASSLSGSPYEQYF. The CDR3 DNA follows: TGTGCCAGCAGCCTGAGCGGGAGTCCGTACGAGCAGTACTTC.

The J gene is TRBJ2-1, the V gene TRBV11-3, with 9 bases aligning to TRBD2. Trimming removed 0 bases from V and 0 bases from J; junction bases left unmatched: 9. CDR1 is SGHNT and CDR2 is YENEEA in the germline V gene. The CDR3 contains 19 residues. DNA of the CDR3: TGTGCCAGCAGCTTAGAGGGGAGGCTAGCGGGAAGCTCCTACAATGAGCAGTTCTTC. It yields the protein CASSLEGRLAGSSYNEQFF. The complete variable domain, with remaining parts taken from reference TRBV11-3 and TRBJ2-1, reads EAGVVQSPRYKIIEKKQPVAFWCNPISGHNTLYWYLQNLGQGPELLIRYENEEAVDDSQLPKDRFSAERLKGVDSTLKIQPAELGDSAVYLCASSLEGRLAGSSYNEQFFGPGTRLTVL.

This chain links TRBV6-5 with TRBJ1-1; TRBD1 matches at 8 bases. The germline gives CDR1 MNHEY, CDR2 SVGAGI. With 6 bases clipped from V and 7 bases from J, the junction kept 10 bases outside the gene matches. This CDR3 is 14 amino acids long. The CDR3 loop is CASRPQGARVEAFF. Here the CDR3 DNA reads TGTGCCAGCAGACCCCAGGGGGCGCGGGTTGAAGCTTTCTTT.

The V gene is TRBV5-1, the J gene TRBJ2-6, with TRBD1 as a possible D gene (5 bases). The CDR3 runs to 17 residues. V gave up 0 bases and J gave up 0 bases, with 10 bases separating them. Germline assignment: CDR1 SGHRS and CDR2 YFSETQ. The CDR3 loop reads CASSLAQGSSGANVLTF. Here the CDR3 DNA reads TGCGCCAGCAGCTTGGCGCAGGGCTCCTCTGGGGCCAACGTCCTGACTTTC.

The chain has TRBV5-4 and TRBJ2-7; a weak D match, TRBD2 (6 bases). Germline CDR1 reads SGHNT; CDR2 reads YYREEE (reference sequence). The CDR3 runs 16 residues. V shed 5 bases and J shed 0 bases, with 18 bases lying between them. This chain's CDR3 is CASSRDTGVPSYEQYF. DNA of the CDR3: TGTGCCAGCAGTCGCGACACGGGGGTACCCTCCTACGAGCAGTACTTC.

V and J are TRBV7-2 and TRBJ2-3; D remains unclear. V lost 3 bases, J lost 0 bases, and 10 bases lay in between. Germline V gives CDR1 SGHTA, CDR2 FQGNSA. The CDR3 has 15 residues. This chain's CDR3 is CASSFQSVSTDTQYF. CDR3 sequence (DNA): TGTGCCAGCAGCTTTCAGTCCGTAAGCACAGATACGCAGTATTTT.

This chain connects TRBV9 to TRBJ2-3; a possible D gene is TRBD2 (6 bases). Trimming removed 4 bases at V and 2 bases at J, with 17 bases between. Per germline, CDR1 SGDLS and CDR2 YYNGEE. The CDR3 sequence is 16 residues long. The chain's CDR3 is CASSPWGSGATDTQYF. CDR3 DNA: TGTGCCAGCAGCCCCTGGGGTAGCGGCGCCACAGATACGCAGTATTTT.

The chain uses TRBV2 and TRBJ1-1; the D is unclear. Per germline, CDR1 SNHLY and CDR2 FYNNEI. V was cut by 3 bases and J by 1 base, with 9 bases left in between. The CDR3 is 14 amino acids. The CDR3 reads CASSEPGENTEAFF. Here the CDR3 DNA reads TGTGCCAGCAGTGAGCCGGGAGAGAACACTGAAGCTTTCTTT.

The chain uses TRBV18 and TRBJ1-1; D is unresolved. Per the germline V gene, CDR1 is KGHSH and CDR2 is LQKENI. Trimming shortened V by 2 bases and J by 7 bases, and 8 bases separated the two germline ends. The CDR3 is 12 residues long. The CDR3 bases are TGTGCCAGCTCACCAACACCCGATGAAGCTTTCTTT. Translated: CASSPTPDEAFF.

CDR3 region: CASSLGSATYEQYF. DNA of the CDR3: TGTGCCAGCAGCTTAGGCTCCGCTACCTACGAGCAGTACTTC. This chain joins TRBV13 and TRBJ2-7; D gene unclear. Germline V gene sequence: CDR1 PRHDT, CDR2 FYEKMQ (reference sequence). The ends were cut back, 0 bases at V and 2 bases at J, with 8 bases in the middle. There are 14 residues in the CDR3.

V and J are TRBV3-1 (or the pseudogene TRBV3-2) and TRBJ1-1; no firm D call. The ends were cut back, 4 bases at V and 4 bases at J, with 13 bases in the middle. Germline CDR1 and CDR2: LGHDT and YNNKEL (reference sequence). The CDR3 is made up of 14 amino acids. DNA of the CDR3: TGTGCCAGCAGCCTCGACTCCCCGGTCACTGAAGCTTTCTTT. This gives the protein CASSLDSPVTEAFF.

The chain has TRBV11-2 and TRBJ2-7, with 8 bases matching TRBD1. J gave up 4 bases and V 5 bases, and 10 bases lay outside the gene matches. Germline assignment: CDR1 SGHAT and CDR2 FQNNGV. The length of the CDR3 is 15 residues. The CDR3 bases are TGTGCCAGCAGCCGGACCGACAGGGGCGATTACGAGCAGTACTTC. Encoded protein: CASSRTDRGDYEQYF.

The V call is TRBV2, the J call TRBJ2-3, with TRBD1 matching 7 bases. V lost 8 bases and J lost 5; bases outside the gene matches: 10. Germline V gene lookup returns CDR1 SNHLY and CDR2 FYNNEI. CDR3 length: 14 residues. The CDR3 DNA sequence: TGTGCCAGCGAAGGGGGCCAGGGAAAAGATACGCAGTATTTT. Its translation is CASEGGQGKDTQYF.

For the CDR3, the DNA is TGTGCCAGCAGCTTGTTGGTTCTAGTTGCCCAAGAGACCCAGTACTTC. As protein: CASSLLVLVAQETQYF. The chain employs TRBV5-6 and TRBJ2-5, with D hard to call. The CDR3 sequence is 16 residues long. The V gene lost 1 base and the J gene lost 1 base, with 14 bases spanning the gap. Germline CDR1 is SGHDT and CDR2 is YYEEEE.

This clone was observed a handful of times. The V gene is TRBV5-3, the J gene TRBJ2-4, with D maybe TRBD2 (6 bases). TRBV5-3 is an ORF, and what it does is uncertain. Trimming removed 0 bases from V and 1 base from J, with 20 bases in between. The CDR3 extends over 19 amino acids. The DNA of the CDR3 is TGTGCCAGAAGCTTGGCCGAGACTAGGGAAGGGAGTGCCAAAAACATTCAGTACTTC. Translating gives CARSLAETREGSAKNIQYF.